The entry that follows covers one TCR beta chain sequence. Its antigen is as yet unknown. The sample belongs to a study of beta chain features in type 1 diabetes. Points from the study as a whole: Moderate but significant shortening of TCRB CDR3s was recorded in all four CD4+ subsets from Type 1 diabetes patients.

Naive, central memory, regulatory and stem cell-like memory cells within the CD4+ compartment were sorted using CD45RO/CCR7/CD25/CD127/CD95/CD27. Reverse transcription of all isolated RNA meant that expressed TCRB transcripts were sequenced. Clones were read by immunoSEQ multiplex PCR, and TCRdb kept only the in-frame ones, dropping some. This table has a few hundred thousand clones, over 8.5% appearing once. The source is a man aged 25 to 45 with type 1 diabetes. The sequenced material came from central memory CD4+ T cells from blood.

CDR3 loop: CASTIGQGQETQYF. The CDR3 bases are TGTGCCAGCACCATCGGACAGGGGCAAGAGACCCAGTACTTC. The J gene is TRBJ2-5, the V gene TRBV6-6; 9 bases fit TRBD1. Germline CDR1 is MNHNY and CDR2 is SVGAGI (reference sequence). The CDR3 is 14 amino acids. V was clipped by 7 bases and J by 2 bases; unmatched bases: 5.